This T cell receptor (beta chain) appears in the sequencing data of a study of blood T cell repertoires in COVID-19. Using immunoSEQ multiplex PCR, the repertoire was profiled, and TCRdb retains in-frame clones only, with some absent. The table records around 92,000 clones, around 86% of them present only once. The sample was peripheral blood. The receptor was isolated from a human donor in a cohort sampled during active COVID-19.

DNA for the CDR3: TGTGCCACCACCGGCACAGGGTGGAAGGGAGACACTGAAGCTTTCTTT. Its translation is CATTGTGWKGDTEAFF. V usage is TRBV24-1 and J usage is TRBJ1-1, with D perhaps matching TRBD1 (6 bases). Germline CDR1 is KGHDR and CDR2 is SFDVKD. The germline V and J ends were trimmed by 8 bases and 3 bases, with 21 bases remaining between them. This CDR3 spans 16 amino acids.